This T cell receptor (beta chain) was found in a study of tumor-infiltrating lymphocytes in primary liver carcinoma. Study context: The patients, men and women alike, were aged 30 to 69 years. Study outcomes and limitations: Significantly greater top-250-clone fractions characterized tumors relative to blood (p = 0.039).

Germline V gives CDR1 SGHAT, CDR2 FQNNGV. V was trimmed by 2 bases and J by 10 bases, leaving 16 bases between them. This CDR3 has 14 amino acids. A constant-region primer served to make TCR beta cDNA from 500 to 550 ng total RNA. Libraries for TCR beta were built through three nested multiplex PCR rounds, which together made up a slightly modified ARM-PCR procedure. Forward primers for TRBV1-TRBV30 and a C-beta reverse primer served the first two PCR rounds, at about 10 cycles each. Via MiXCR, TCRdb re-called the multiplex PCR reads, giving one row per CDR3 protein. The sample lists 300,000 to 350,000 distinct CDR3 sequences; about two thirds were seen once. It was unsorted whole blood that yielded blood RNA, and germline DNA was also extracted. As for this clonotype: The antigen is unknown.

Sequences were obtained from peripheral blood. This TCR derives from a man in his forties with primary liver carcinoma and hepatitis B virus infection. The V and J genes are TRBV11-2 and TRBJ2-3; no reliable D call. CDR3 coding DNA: TGTGCCAGCAGCTTACAAGGGCTTGCGTATGCGCAGTATTTT. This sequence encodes CASSLQGLAYAQYF.